This T cell receptor (beta chain) was retrieved from a study of T-cell memory formation after mild COVID-19. Trimming removed 5 bases from V and 4 bases from J; junction bases left unmatched: 7. CDR1 and CDR2 from the germline V gene are MGHDK and SYGVNS. The CDR3 runs to 14 residues. MiXCR was run by TCRdb on the 5' RACE reads, yielding one entry per CDR3 protein. Of 300,000 or so distinct CDR3 sequences listed, about 16% were seen once; the top ten hold roughly 25%. Source material: PBMCs or a T cell subset sorted from them (not recorded which). The sequence came from a man younger than 30 who had mild COVID-19 (a few samples of this study predate the infection). Cell type and time point are not known. The chain carries TRBV25-1 and TRBJ1-2; TRBD1 matches 7 bases. CDR3 nucleotides: TGTGCCAGCAGTAGACAGGGAGAAGTCTATGGCTACACCTTC. It translates to CASSRQGEVYGYTF.